One sample yielded the 23 T cell receptor beta chains listed below, sequenced in a study of blood T cell repertoires in COVID-19 (dated by TCRdb to between 2020 and 2021). Library construction relied on the immunoSEQ multiplex PCR assay. TCRdb provides this immuneACCESS table in a form limited to in-frame rearrangements. Some clones are lacking; in checked studies, under half of them reflect an unresolved V gene, and why the rest are absent is not known. For this sample the table gives over 200,000 clones, of which about four fifths were detected only once. 8.5% to 10% of the sample belongs to the ten largest clones. Source material: peripheral blood. All receptors come from a man aged 35-49 years with active or convalescent COVID-19.

The CDR3 DNA sequence: TGTGCCAGCAGCCGTTCCGGGACTAGCGGGACTGAGCAGTTCTTC. Protein: CASSRSGTSGTEQFF. The genes are TRBV7-9 and TRBJ2-1; 13 bases line up with TRBD2. Losses at the gene ends were 5 bases for V and 9 bases for J; bases not matched to a gene: 7. Germline V lookup: CDR1 SEHNR, CDR2 FQNEAQ (reference sequence). The CDR3 totals 15 residues.

This clone was recorded a few times. The rearrangement uses TRBV6-5 and TRBJ2-1, with D perhaps TRBD2 (6 bases). The CDR3 is 13 residues long. Trimming took off 8 bases at V and 8 bases at J, with 16 bases between the two ends. Germline V gene lookup returns CDR1 MNHEY and CDR2 SVGAGI. The CDR3 sequence: CASVPGAAHEQFF. CDR3 bases: TGTGCCAGCGTGCCGGGAGCTGCTCATGAGCAGTTCTTC.

The V and J genes are TRBV29-1 and TRBJ2-5; 9 nucleotides match TRBD1. CDR1 and CDR2 (germline): SQVTM, ANQGSEA. Unmatched junction bases numbered 6, after V lost 4 bases and J lost 3 bases. This CDR3 has 14 amino acids. The CDR3 DNA sequence: TGCAGCGTTGCTGGGACAGGGCGGAAAGAGACCCAGTACTTC. Translated, it gives CSVAGTGRKETQYF.

The gene calls are TRBV10-3 and TRBJ1-2, with TRBD1 identical over 8 bases. CDR1 and CDR2 (germline): ENHRY, SYGVKD. Trimming at V came to 2 bases and at J to 2 bases, leaving 1 base not matched to a gene. The CDR3 has 14 amino acids. The CDR3 DNA is TGTGCCATCAGTGAGGGGACAGGCAACTATGGCTACACCTTC. Translated, it gives CAISEGTGNYGYTF.

CDR3 sequence: CASSPDSGGSSNQPQHF. Here the CDR3 DNA reads TGTGCCAGCTCACCGGACTCAGGGGGCTCGTCTAATCAGCCCCAGCATTTT. This chain joins TRBV18 and TRBJ1-5; 8 bases agree with TRBD1. CDR1 is KGHSH, CDR2 LQKENI, per germline. The CDR3 is 17 residues long. The ends lost 3 bases at V and 4 bases at J; junction bases unmatched: 11.

This clone was found once. The gene calls are TRBV2 and TRBJ1-4; perhaps TRBD1 as D (6 bases). The CDR3 extends over 18 amino acids. CDR1 is SNHLY and CDR2 is FYNNEI in the germline V gene. Trimming stripped 3 bases from V and 5 bases from J, with 22 bases between. The CDR3: CASSDSGQLKLSNEKLFF. CDR3 nucleotide sequence: TGTGCCAGCAGTGACAGCGGACAGCTGAAACTCTCAAATGAAAAACTGTTTTTT.

The CDR3 DNA reads as TGTGCCAGGGTGGGACAGAGCCGACGATATAGCAATCAGCCCCAGCATTTT. It codes for CARVGQSRRYSNQPQHF. The genes are TRBV24-1 and TRBJ1-5; 7 bases align to TRBD1. CDR1 is KGHDR, CDR2 SFDVKD, per germline. This CDR3 has 17 residues. Germline trimming cut 11 bases from V and 0 bases from J; bases unmatched to any gene: 15.

J is TRBJ1-1 and V is TRBV5-1; D uncertain. Germline V gene data show CDR1 as SGHRS and CDR2 as YFSETQ. The CDR3 consists of 15 residues. Deletions cut 4 bases from V and 6 bases from J, with 19 bases between. CDR3 amino acids: CASSVLQRSTAEAFF. CDR3 DNA: TGCGCCAGCAGCGTCCTTCAGCGGAGCACTGCTGAAGCTTTCTTT.

This clone occurred once. V gene TRBV19 combines with J gene TRBJ1-6; 8 positions agree with TRBD1. V shed 6 bases and J 5 bases; nucleotides not matched to a gene: 3. The CDR3 extends over 14 amino acids. The germline V gene encodes CDR1 LNHDA and CDR2 SQIVND (reference sequence). CDR3 DNA: TGTGCCAGTAGACCGGGACAGGATAATTCACCCCTCCACTTT. Its translation is CASRPGQDNSPLHF.

The chain recombines TRBV18 with TRBJ2-7, with 9 positions matching TRBD1. The V segment lost 3 bases and the J segment 4 bases; nucleotides outside the gene matches: 10. The CDR3 is 16 amino acids. Per germline, CDR1 KGHSH and CDR2 LQKENI. CDR3 sequence: CASSPFTGQGLYEQYF. CDR3 nucleotide sequence: TGTGCCAGCTCACCCTTCACGGGACAGGGTCTATACGAGCAGTACTTC.

The chain joins TRBV3-1 (or the pseudogene TRBV3-2) to TRBJ1-2; TRBD1 agrees at 10 bases. The J segment lost 3 bases and the V segment lost 4 bases, leaving 5 bases of the junction unmatched. The CDR3 has 15 amino acids. Per germline, CDR1 LGHDT and CDR2 YNNKEL (reference sequence). CDR3 sequence (DNA): TGTGCCAGCAGCCCGATGACAGGGGGCTACTATGGCTACACCTTC. It specifies CASSPMTGGYYGYTF.

The J gene is TRBJ1-1, the V gene TRBV19, with D possibly being TRBD1 (6 bases). Trimming removed 4 bases at V and 3 bases at J, with 9 bases between. Germline loops: CDR1 LNHDA, CDR2 SQIVND (reference sequence). The CDR3 totals 13 residues. The CDR3 spells CASSTRGYTEAFF. The CDR3 nucleotides read TGTGCCAGTAGTACAAGGGGGTACACTGAAGCTTTCTTT.

The CDR3 loop is CASSPYGQGGQETQYF. DNA of the CDR3: TGTGCCAGCAGCCCATACGGACAGGGAGGGCAAGAGACCCAGTACTTC. The chain recombines TRBV5-6 with TRBJ2-5; the D gene is possibly TRBD1 (8 bases). Germline V gene data show CDR1 as SGHDT and CDR2 as YYEEEE. The CDR3 length is 16 residues. V was clipped by 4 bases and J by 2 bases, with 18 bases between them.

This sequence joins TRBV4-2 and TRBJ2-5; 8 bases agree with TRBD2. Per the germline V gene, CDR1 is LGHNA and CDR2 is YNFKEQ. With 2 bases clipped from V and 10 bases from J, the junction kept 6 bases outside the gene matches. The CDR3 has 13 residues. The CDR3 sequence: CASSQSGGPIQYF. CDR3 nucleotide sequence: TGTGCCAGCAGCCAATCGGGGGGGCCCATCCAGTACTTC.

In its sample, this clone was seen once. The chain is built from TRBV6-5 and TRBJ2-2, with 7 positions matching TRBD1. The trim removed 10 bases at V and 6 bases at J, leaving 11 bases unmatched. The length of the CDR3 is 14 residues. The germline V gene has CDR1 MNHEY and CDR2 SVGAGI. For the CDR3, the DNA is TGTGCCACTTATCCAGGGGGATCGTCCGGGGAGCTGTTTTTT. Translating it yields CATYPGGSSGELFF.

The J gene is TRBJ2-2, the V gene TRBV11-2; possible D gene TRBD2, 5 bases. CDR3 length: 15 amino acids. CDR1 is SGHAT and CDR2 is FQNNGV in the germline V gene. V shed 1 base and J shed 5 bases, with 11 bases lying between them. The CDR3 spells CASSLVAGGTGELFF. For the CDR3, the DNA is TGTGCCAGCAGCTTAGTCGCAGGAGGTACCGGGGAGCTGTTTTTT.

This chain links TRBV24-1 with TRBJ1-2, with a possible D match to TRBD1 (5 bases). V lost 4 bases and J 5 bases, leaving 13 bases between the germline ends. Germline V gene data show CDR1 as KGHDR and CDR2 as SFDVKD. This CDR3 comprises 14 residues. The CDR3 here is CATSEGAGRYGYTF. DNA of the CDR3: TGTGCCACCAGTGAAGGGGCAGGACGATATGGCTACACCTTC.

The chain joins TRBV18 to TRBJ1-4, with D possibly being TRBD1 (6 bases). V was shortened by 4 bases and J by 5 bases, with 14 bases between the two germline ends. The CDR3 loop spans 15 amino acids. Germline V CDR1 and CDR2: KGHSH, LQKENI. DNA for the CDR3: TGTGCCAGCTCACTTACAGGGTCACCGAATGAAAAACTGTTTTTT. It codes for CASSLTGSPNEKLFF.

There are a few counts of this clone. J is TRBJ2-2 and V is TRBV10-1; 7 nucleotides agree with TRBD2. Germline loops: CDR1 WNHNN, CDR2 SYGVQD (reference sequence). Germline trimming cut 9 bases from V and 2 bases from J; bases unmatched to any gene: 9. The length of the CDR3 is 15 residues. The CDR3 DNA is TGCGCCAGTAGTACCGGGACTACCAACACCGGGGAGCTGTTTTTT. It encodes CASSTGTTNTGELFF.

The J gene is TRBJ2-7, the V gene TRBV10-3, with D maybe TRBD2 (5 bases). The germline V gene encodes CDR1 ENHRY and CDR2 SYGVKD. The CDR3 has 13 amino acids. The V end was cut by 2 bases, the J end by 7 bases, with 12 bases between. CDR3: CAISEGSNYEQYF. The CDR3 DNA sequence: TGTGCCATCAGTGAGGGGAGCAACTATGAGCAGTACTTC.

This chain uses TRBV24-1 with TRBJ1-2, with D possibly TRBD1 on 5 matching bases. CDR1 is KGHDR, CDR2 SFDVKD, per germline. The CDR3 sequence is 13 residues long. Trimming shortened V by 0 bases and J by 6 bases, and 7 bases separated the two germline ends. The DNA for the CDR3 is TGTGCCACCAGTGATTTGTCAGGGAATGGCTACACCTTC. Translation: CATSDLSGNGYTF.

This chain joins TRBV27 and TRBJ2-3; D might be TRBD2 (5 bases). Germline CDR1 MNHEY, CDR2 SMNVEV (reference sequence). The CDR3 is made up of 15 amino acids. The V and J ends lost 6 bases and 3 bases respectively, with 16 bases between them. In DNA, the CDR3 is TGTGCCAGCAGGACGACGGGATCCCTGACAGATACGCAGTATTTT. Protein: CASRTTGSLTDTQYF.

This clone was counted between two and nine times. The chain recombines TRBV10-3 with TRBJ2-2, with D possibly matching TRBD1 (6 bases). Germline V CDR1 and CDR2: ENHRY, SYGVKD. Trimming removed 6 bases from V and 5 bases from J, with 13 bases in between. This CDR3 is built from 14 residues. CDR3 sequence: CAIREDRSTGELFF. The CDR3 DNA reads TGTGCCATCAGGGAAGACAGGTCGACCGGGGAGCTGTTTTTT.